This T cell receptor beta chain was recorded in a study of T cell repertoires in aging, cancer and after chemotherapy. Whole-study findings and limits: Compared with age-matched healthy donors, untreated hematological or solid cancer patients showed higher blood TCR clonality.

This clonotype was counted only a few times. Its antigen is still unknown. TRB rearrangements spanning V, D and J were amplified using mixed TRB-A/B primers. MiXCR was run by TCRdb on the multiplex PCR reads, yielding one entry per CDR3 protein. The sample lists under 5,500 distinct CDR3 sequences; 40% to 55% were seen once. Germline CDR1 MNHNY, CDR2 SVGAGI (reference sequence). This CDR3 contains 12 residues. V dropped 4 bases and J dropped 2 bases, with 5 bases sitting between them. The template was genomic DNA from peripheral blood, not RNA. This rearrangement joins TRBV6-6 to TRBJ2-5; D unresolved. Sequencing used blood. The sequence was collected from a human donor with a blood cancer. CDR3 residues: CASSFRQETQYF. CDR3 nucleotide sequence: TGTGCCAGCAGTTTTAGGCAAGAGACCCAGTACTTC.